The 28 T cell receptor beta chains given below trace back to one sample, sequenced in a study of T cell responses to AZD1222 COVID-19 vaccine. Data came from immunoSEQ multiplex PCR; TCRdb stores just in-frame clones and leaves some out. Here the sample spans about 120,000 clones, roughly 91% being singletons. The sample here was peripheral blood, taken on day 0 of AZD1222 vaccination. These receptors originate from an adult in good health.

The chain uses TRBV5-6 and TRBJ1-2; no reliable D call. Trimming removed 5 bases from V and 7 bases from J, with 15 bases in between. Per the germline V gene, CDR1 is SGHDT and CDR2 is YYEEEE. This CDR3 has 13 residues. CDR3 nucleotides: TGTGCCAGCAGTTCAGGAGTGTCATTTGGCTACACCTTC. This encodes CASSSGVSFGYTF.

The rearrangement uses TRBV27 and TRBJ2-7, with D possibly being TRBD1 (5 bases). V was cut by 5 bases and J by 2 bases, with 16 bases left in between. The germline V gene has CDR1 MNHEY and CDR2 SMNVEV (reference sequence). The CDR3 length is 15 residues. As DNA, the CDR3 is TGTGCCAGCAGTCTGACGGACGGACAAACCTACGAGCAGTACTTC. This codes for CASSLTDGQTYEQYF.

This chain joins TRBV7-9 and TRBJ2-4; 15 bases map to TRBD2. Germline V gene sequence: CDR1 SEHNR, CDR2 FQNEAQ (reference sequence). This CDR3 is built from 17 residues. Trimming removed 5 bases from V and 6 bases from J; junction bases left unmatched: 8. This chain's CDR3 is CASSTYGLAGGVNIQYF. DNA of the CDR3: TGTGCCAGCAGCACCTACGGACTAGCGGGAGGGGTAAACATTCAGTACTTC.

V is TRBV5-5 and J is TRBJ2-1; D possibly uses TRBD1 or TRBD2 (5 bases each). The CDR3 has 13 residues. V shed 6 bases and J shed 5 bases, with 12 bases lying between them. Germline V CDR1 and CDR2: SGHKS, YYEKEE (reference sequence). The CDR3 loop is CASTGTNHNEQFF. The CDR3, as DNA: TGTGCCAGCACCGGGACGAACCACAATGAGCAGTTCTTC. Variable domain in full (rest from reference TRBV5-5 and TRBJ2-1): DAGVTQSPTHLIKTRGQQVTLRCSPISGHKSVSWYQQVLGQGPQFIFQYYEKEERGRGNFPDRFSARQFPNYSSELNVNALLLGDSALYLCASTGTNHNEQFFGPGTRLTVL.

In its sample, this clone was seen once. V usage is TRBV29-1 and J usage is TRBJ2-1; D ambiguous. CDR3 size: 13 residues. Germline CDR1 is SQVTM and CDR2 is ANQGSEA. Deletions cut 1 base from V and 6 bases from J, with 10 bases between. CDR3 residues: CSVEGQSPNEQFF. CDR3 in DNA: TGCAGCGTTGAAGGGCAGTCCCCCAATGAGCAGTTCTTC.

The CDR3 spells CASSLRQGSTDTQYF. The CDR3 DNA sequence: TGTGCCAGCAGTCTGCGCCAGGGGAGTACAGATACGCAGTATTTT. J is TRBJ2-3 and V is TRBV6-5, with D possibly being TRBD1 (6 bases). CDR1 is MNHEY and CDR2 is SVGAGI in the germline V gene. V was clipped by 5 bases and J by 3 bases, with 15 bases between them. The CDR3 loop spans 15 amino acids.

J is TRBJ2-7 and V is TRBV4-3, with 8 bases aligning to TRBD2. Germline V lookup: CDR1 LGHNA, CDR2 YSLEER. The ends lost 0 bases at V and 6 bases at J; junction bases unmatched: 4. The CDR3 totals 14 residues. The CDR3 reads CASSQDRTSGEQYF. CDR3 nucleotides: TGCGCCAGCAGCCAAGATAGAACTAGCGGCGAGCAGTACTTC.

V and J are TRBV30 and TRBJ1-5; D ambiguous. The V end was cut by 3 bases, the J end by 0 bases, with 3 bases between. Germline assignment: CDR1 GTSNPN and CDR2 SVGIG (reference sequence). The CDR3 sequence is 12 residues long. CDR3 protein: CAWSASNQPQHF. The CDR3 DNA follows: TGTGCCTGGAGCGCTAGCAATCAGCCCCAGCATTTT.

The rearrangement joins TRBV5-6 to TRBJ1-4; D unclear. The CDR3 length is 14 residues. Germline CDR1 reads SGHDT; CDR2 reads YYEEEE. V shed 1 base and J shed 8 bases, with 12 bases lying between them. The CDR3 is CASSLNGFGEKLFF. The CDR3 DNA reads as TGTGCCAGCAGCTTGAATGGTTTTGGAGAAAAACTGTTTTTT.

The J gene is TRBJ2-1, the V gene TRBV6-6; unclear D gene. From germline, CDR1 is MNHNY and CDR2 SVGAGI (reference sequence). The V end was cut by 0 bases, the J end by 2 bases, with 8 bases between. The CDR3 totals 15 residues. The CDR3 nucleotides read TGTGCCAGCAGTTACTCAGCCGGCGCCTACAATGAGCAGTTCTTC. Translation: CASSYSAGAYNEQFF.

V gene TRBV6-5 combines with J gene TRBJ2-2; no definite D call. Trimming left V 6 bases short and J 1 base short, with 12 bases between. The germline V gene encodes CDR1 MNHEY and CDR2 SVGAGI. The CDR3 totals 15 residues. Here the CDR3 DNA reads TGTGCCAGCAGGCCGGCCGTCCAGAACACCGGGGAGCTGTTTTTT. Translated: CASRPAVQNTGELFF.

The J gene is TRBJ1-3, the V gene TRBV6-1; no clear D gene. Germline CDR1 is MNHNS and CDR2 is SASEGT. The CDR3 consists of 16 residues. Trimming removed 4 bases from V and 0 bases from J, with 13 bases in between. In nucleotides, the CDR3 is TGTGCCAGCAGTGGAAGGGAGACGAGCTCTGGAAACACCATATATTTT. This sequence encodes CASSGRETSSGNTIYF.

This clone was seen only once. CDR3 in DNA: TGTGCCAGCAGTGGCCGACAGATGAACTATGGCTACACCTTC. Its protein product is CASSGRQMNYGYTF. The chain combines TRBV7-2 with TRBJ1-2; D may be TRBD1 (5 bases). The ends were cut back, 6 bases at V and 2 bases at J, with 13 bases in the middle. CDR1 and CDR2 from the germline V gene are SGHTA and FQGNSA. This CDR3 is built from 14 residues.

The V and J genes are TRBV2 and TRBJ2-7; 8 bases agree with TRBD1. The V segment lost 5 bases and the J segment 4 bases; nucleotides outside the gene matches: 7. This CDR3 contains 14 residues. Germline CDR1 and CDR2: SNHLY and FYNNEI. CDR3 nucleotide sequence: TGTGCCAGCAGTCCGGACAGGGTTCGGTACGAGCAGTACTTC. This codes for CASSPDRVRYEQYF.

The rearrangement uses TRBV18 and TRBJ1-1; no clear D. Deletions cut 4 bases from V and 1 base from J, with 4 bases between. There are 12 residues in the CDR3. The germline V gene has CDR1 KGHSH and CDR2 LQKENI. This CDR3 reads CASSQENTEAFF. For the CDR3, the DNA is TGTGCCAGCTCACAGGAGAACACTGAAGCTTTCTTT.

The chain is built from TRBV6-5 and TRBJ1-2; 10 bases map to TRBD1. After removal of 6 bases from V and 2 bases from J, the junction contained 3 bases not matched to a gene. The CDR3 totals 14 residues. Germline V gene data show CDR1 as MNHEY and CDR2 as SVGAGI. DNA for the CDR3: TGTGCCAGCAGGATGACAGGGGGCAACTATGGCTACACCTTC. Amino acids: CASRMTGGNYGYTF.

The chain has TRBV7-6 and TRBJ2-3; 8 bases are shared with TRBD1. Trimming took 5 bases from V and 6 from J; bases not matched to a gene: 7. The germline CDR1 and CDR2 sequences are SGHVS and FNYEAQ. This CDR3 is 14 amino acids long. CDR3: CASSPAGGWDTQYF. CDR3 in DNA: TGTGCCAGCAGCCCGGCAGGGGGCTGGGATACGCAGTATTTT. The full variable domain, its missing parts supplied by reference TRBV7-6 and TRBJ2-3, is GAGVSQSPRYKVTKRGQDVALRCDPISGHVSLYWYRQALGQGPEFLTYFNYEAQQDKSGLPNDRFSAERPEGSISTLTIQRTEQRDSAMYRCASSPAGGWDTQYFGPGTRLTVL.

The chain links TRBV7-2 to TRBJ1-1; TRBD1 matches 8 bases. J was trimmed by 5 bases and V by 5 bases; bases with no gene match: 13. Germline V CDR1 and CDR2: SGHTA, FQGNSA. The CDR3 is 16 residues long. CDR3 nucleotide sequence: TGTGCCAGCAGCCGGATCCGGACAGGGCCGGGGACTGAAGCTTTCTTT. As protein: CASSRIRTGPGTEAFF.

This chain joins TRBV4-3 and TRBJ2-1; D call uncertain. CDR3 length equals 12 residues. Germline assignment: CDR1 LGHNA and CDR2 YSLEER. V lost 0 bases to trimming and J lost 7 bases, with 4 bases between them. CDR3 sequence reads: CASSQDQNEQFF. The CDR3 DNA is TGCGCCAGCAGCCAAGATCAAAATGAGCAGTTCTTC.

This clone was seen only once. The chain uses TRBV4-1 and TRBJ1-1, with TRBD1 as a possible D gene (5 bases). The germline CDR1 and CDR2 sequences are MGHRA and YSYEKL. Trimming took 0 bases from V and 0 from J, leaving 14 bases between them. The CDR3 has 17 residues. CDR3 region: CASSQDLTANMNTEAFF. The CDR3 nucleotides are TGCGCCAGCAGCCAAGATTTGACAGCTAATATGAACACTGAAGCTTTCTTT.

The chain couples TRBV30 to TRBJ2-2; D gene unclear. This CDR3 has 13 amino acids. Germline CDR1 is GTSNPN and CDR2 is SVGIG (reference sequence). V was shortened by 2 bases and J by 7 bases, with 11 bases between the two germline ends. The CDR3 here is CAWSYRVHGELFF. CDR3 DNA: TGTGCCTGGAGTTATAGGGTACACGGGGAGCTGTTTTTT.

The chain links TRBV14 to TRBJ1-2; possible D gene TRBD1, 6 bases. Deletions cut 2 bases from V and 6 bases from J, with 10 bases between. Looked up from germline, CDR1 is SGHDN and CDR2 is FVKESK. The CDR3 extends over 13 amino acids. As DNA, the CDR3 is TGTGCCAGCAGCCAATACAGGGATCATGGCTACACCTTC. This gives the protein CASSQYRDHGYTF.

V is TRBV4-3 and J is TRBJ1-2; D not certain. Trimming took off 2 bases at V and 0 bases at J, with 16 bases between the two ends. CDR1 and CDR2 from the germline V gene are LGHNA and YSLEER. This CDR3 is built from 17 residues. CDR3 amino acids: CASSQSKMTTTNYGYTF. Here the CDR3 DNA reads TGCGCCAGCAGCCAATCCAAAATGACAACGACTAACTATGGCTACACCTTC.

The chain recombines TRBV6-6 with TRBJ1-1; 9 bases fit TRBD1. The CDR3 is made up of 14 amino acids. The V and J ends lost 5 bases and 4 bases, in that order; junction bases with no gene match: 5. Germline V CDR1 and CDR2: MNHNY, SVGAGI (reference sequence). The CDR3 spells CASSPGQGITEAFF. For the CDR3, the DNA is TGTGCCAGCAGTCCGGGACAGGGAATCACTGAAGCTTTCTTT.

The chain recombines TRBV5-1 with TRBJ2-1; D unclear. The ends were cut back, 5 bases at V and 1 base at J, with 7 bases in the middle. This CDR3 has 13 amino acids. Germline V CDR1 and CDR2: SGHRS, YFSETQ. CDR3 sequence (DNA): TGCGCCAGCAGTTCCGGGTCCTACAATGAGCAGTTCTTC. Protein product: CASSSGSYNEQFF.

The rearrangement links TRBV24-1 to TRBJ1-1; D possibly corresponds to TRBD1 (5 bases). V was pared by 5 bases and J by 3 bases, with 9 bases between. The length of the CDR3 is 13 residues. Germline V gene lookup returns CDR1 KGHDR and CDR2 SFDVKD. The CDR3 loop reads CATSGLGDTEAFF. CDR3 nucleotide sequence: TGTGCCACCAGTGGGCTGGGGGACACTGAAGCTTTCTTT.

DNA for the CDR3: TGCGCCAGCAGCTTGCAAGAGACCCAGTACTTC. Protein sequence: CASSLQETQYF. J is TRBJ2-5 and V is TRBV5-1; D is ambiguous. V shed 1 base and J shed 2 bases, with 0 bases lying between them. Germline CDR1 SGHRS, CDR2 YFSETQ. The CDR3 is made up of 11 amino acids. The complete variable domain, with remaining parts taken from reference TRBV5-1 and TRBJ2-5, reads KAGVTQTPRYLIKTRGQQVTLSCSPISGHRSVSWYQQTPGQGLQFLFEYFSETQRNKGNFPGRFSGRQFSNSRSEMNVSTLELGDSALYLCASSLQETQYFGPGTRLLVL.

The V gene is TRBV3-1 (or the pseudogene TRBV3-2), the J gene TRBJ2-1; 10 nucleotides align to TRBD2. Germline CDR1 and CDR2: LGHDT and YNNKEL (reference sequence). V trimming: 4 bases; J trimming: 6 bases; junction bases outside the gene matches: 3. This CDR3 has 14 amino acids. The CDR3 DNA reads TGTGCCAGCAGCCTAGCGGGAGGCCCCAATGAGCAGTTCTTC. Residues: CASSLAGGPNEQFF.